These 26 T cell receptor beta chains were all obtained from the same sample, sequenced in a study of T cell responses to AZD1222 COVID-19 vaccine. Measured with immunoSEQ multiplex PCR; TCRdb has only the in-frame clones, and not every one. The data contain roughly 140,000 clones, approximately 94% of them singletons. Sequences were derived from peripheral blood, sampled on day 0 of AZD1222 vaccination. These receptors were obtained from an adult in good health.

The chain couples TRBV9 to TRBJ2-1, with TRBD2 matching 8 bases. Trimming removed 3 bases from V and 5 bases from J; junction bases left unmatched: 4. The CDR3 extends over 14 amino acids. The germline CDR1 and CDR2 sequences are SGDLS and YYNGEE. The CDR3 here is CASSATSAHNEQFF. CDR3 DNA sequence: TGTGCCAGCAGCGCGACTAGCGCCCACAATGAGCAGTTCTTC.

This clone was detected only once. CDR3 sequence: CASSFRDNEQFF. CDR3 sequence (DNA): TGTGCCAGCAGCTTCCGGGACAATGAGCAGTTCTTC. This chain uses TRBV7-9 with TRBJ2-1; D is ambiguous. Per germline, CDR1 SEHNR and CDR2 FQNEAQ (reference sequence). The CDR3 is made up of 12 amino acids. V shed 3 bases and J shed 5 bases, with 5 bases lying between them. Combining the CDR3 with reference TRBV7-9 and TRBJ2-1 gives the whole variable domain DTGVSQNPRHKITKRGQNVTFRCDPISEHNRLYWYRQTLGQGPEFLTYFQNEAQLEKSRLLSDRFSAERPKGSFSTLEIQRTEQGDSAMYLCASSFRDNEQFFGPGTRLTVL.

The V gene is TRBV12-3 or TRBV12-4, the J gene TRBJ1-5; D unresolved. The CDR3 loop spans 12 amino acids. The ends were cut back, 5 bases at V and 4 bases at J, with 6 bases in the middle. In DNA, the CDR3 is TGTGCCAGCAGTCGGATTAATCAGCCCCAGCATTTT. Protein sequence: CASSRINQPQHF.

The chain recombines TRBV4-1 with TRBJ2-3; the D is unclear. Germline V lookup: CDR1 MGHRA, CDR2 YSYEKL. Trimming cost V 1 base and J 6 bases, with 8 bases left between them. This CDR3 has 13 amino acids. CDR3 in amino acids: CASSQGFGDTQYF. The CDR3 nucleotides are TGCGCCAGCAGCCAAGGGTTCGGCGATACGCAGTATTTT.

The chain is built from TRBV28 and TRBJ1-2; 7 bases fit TRBD1. Trimming at V came to 5 bases and at J to 3 bases, leaving 6 bases not matched to a gene. The CDR3 covers 14 residues. Germline assignment: CDR1 MDHEN and CDR2 SYDVKM. In nucleotides, the CDR3 is TGTGCCAGCAGTCCCCTCGACAGGGACTATGGCTACACCTTC. Its protein product is CASSPLDRDYGYTF.

The chain links TRBV10-3 to TRBJ1-6; D uncertain. Germline CDR1 ENHRY, CDR2 SYGVKD. Trimming took off 2 bases at V and 9 bases at J, with 11 bases between the two ends. CDR3 length equals 14 residues. The CDR3: CAISEGSGGSPLHF. The CDR3 nucleotides are TGTGCCATCAGTGAGGGGTCAGGTGGTTCACCCCTCCACTTT.

The chain joins TRBV10-1 to TRBJ1-3; 9 nucleotides agree with TRBD1. Germline values: CDR1 WNHNN, CDR2 SYGVQD (reference sequence). The CDR3 contains 15 residues. Trimming took 8 bases from V and 0 from J; bases not matched to a gene: 5. CDR3 loop: CASGGTGSSGNTIYF. CDR3 bases: TGCGCCAGCGGGGGGACAGGGAGCTCTGGAAACACCATATATTTT.

V usage is TRBV7-6 and J usage is TRBJ2-1; TRBD2 matches at 7 bases. With V trimmed by 4 bases and J by 4 bases, 10 bases remained unmatched. The CDR3 covers 16 residues. From germline, CDR1 is SGHVS and CDR2 FNYEAQ. The DNA for the CDR3 is TGTGCCAGCAGCTCGCGGTGGGGGGGGGAATACAATGAGCAGTTCTTC. Translation gives CASSSRWGGEYNEQFF.

In its sample, this clone was seen once. This sequence joins TRBV6-4 and TRBJ1-1, with D unclear. V lost 8 bases and J lost 3, with 16 bases in between. The CDR3 is 14 amino acids. CDR1 and CDR2 from the germline V gene are MRHNA and SNTAGT. The CDR3 DNA is TGTGCCAGCGGAGGGTTCAGACAATACACTGAAGCTTTCTTT. Protein: CASGGFRQYTEAFF.

V and J are TRBV4-1 and TRBJ2-1, with D unclear. The ends were cut back, 0 bases at V and 0 bases at J, with 18 bases in the middle. Germline V CDR1 and CDR2: MGHRA, YSYEKL. There are 19 residues in the CDR3. CDR3 amino acids: CASSQDSVGFRSSYNEQFF. CDR3 in DNA: TGCGCCAGCAGCCAAGACTCGGTGGGGTTTCGGAGCTCCTACAATGAGCAGTTCTTC.

J is TRBJ2-2 and V is TRBV6-6; no firm D call. CDR3 length: 14 amino acids. Germline CDR1 and CDR2: MNHNY and SVGAGI (reference sequence). V was trimmed by 1 base and J by 3 bases, leaving 6 bases between them. CDR3 bases: TGTGCCAGCAGTTACTTTGGGGACACCGGGGAGCTGTTTTTT. Amino acid sequence: CASSYFGDTGELFF.

V gene TRBV5-1 combines with J gene TRBJ1-6; 7 bases match TRBD1. J gave up 10 bases and V 2 bases, and 6 bases lay outside the gene matches. The CDR3 is made up of 14 amino acids. Germline-derived CDR1 and CDR2 are SGHRS and YFSETQ. Here the CDR3 DNA reads TGCGCCAGCAGCTTTGACAGGGTGGGATCACCCCTCCACTTT. Protein product: CASSFDRVGSPLHF.

V and J are TRBV10-2 and TRBJ2-2; D uncertain. Germline lookup yields CDR1 WSHSY and CDR2 SAAADI. V lost 4 bases and J 3 bases, leaving 9 bases between the germline ends. CDR3 length equals 14 residues. The CDR3 sequence: CASSARGDTGELFF. The CDR3 DNA is TGCGCCAGCAGTGCAAGAGGTGACACCGGGGAGCTGTTTTTT.

V and J are TRBV6-5 and TRBJ1-4; weak D call: TRBD1 (5 bases). Trimming removed 1 base at V and 7 bases at J, with 13 bases between. Looked up from germline, CDR1 is MNHEY and CDR2 is SVGAGI. This CDR3 contains 15 residues. CDR3 bases: TGTGCCAGCAGTTACTTTGGGACCCAGGGTGAAAAACTGTTTTTT. Translating it yields CASSYFGTQGEKLFF.

The chain joins TRBV6-5 to TRBJ1-6, with D perhaps matching TRBD1 (6 bases). CDR1 and CDR2 from the germline V gene are MNHEY and SVGAGI. CDR3 length: 14 residues. V lost 2 bases to trimming and J lost 8 bases, with 10 bases between them. CDR3 DNA: TGTGCCAGCAGTTACAGAAGGGGGGATTCACCCCTCCACTTT. Its protein product is CASSYRRGDSPLHF.

The rearrangement uses TRBV7-9 and TRBJ2-6; D unclear. The germline gives CDR1 SEHNR, CDR2 FQNEAQ (reference sequence). This CDR3 contains 19 residues. Trimming removed 6 bases from V and 3 bases from J, with 24 bases in between. CDR3 residues: CASRPNAARLVGGANVLTF. CDR3 sequence (DNA): TGTGCCAGCAGACCCAATGCAGCGCGGTTGGTGGGTGGGGCCAACGTCCTGACTTTC.

The chain combines TRBV3-1 (or the pseudogene TRBV3-2) with TRBJ1-2; D gene unclear. V was shortened by 3 bases and J by 4 bases, with 12 bases between the two germline ends. The CDR3 length is 14 residues. Germline loops: CDR1 LGHDT, CDR2 YNNKEL (reference sequence). The CDR3 DNA reads as TGTGCCAGCAGCCAGGGCAGGAGAAGCTATGGCTACACCTTC. Protein sequence: CASSQGRRSYGYTF.

CDR3 residues: CASRRSGQGNYGYTF. CDR3 nucleotides: TGTGCCAGCAGACGCTCGGGACAGGGTAACTATGGCTACACCTTC. The chain employs TRBV7-2 and TRBJ1-2; TRBD1 matches 9 bases. The CDR3 extends over 15 amino acids. J gave up 1 base and V 6 bases, and 6 bases lay outside the gene matches. CDR1 is SGHTA and CDR2 is FQGNSA in the germline V gene. The variable domain in full, completed from reference TRBV7-2 and TRBJ1-2, reads GAGVSQSPSNKVTEKGKDVELRCDPISGHTALYWYRQSLGQGLEFLIYFQGNSAPDKSGLPSDRFSAERTGGSVSTLTIQRTQQEDSAVYLCASRRSGQGNYGYTFGSGTRLTVV.

The V and J genes are TRBV13 and TRBJ2-6; no definite D call. The germline V gene encodes CDR1 PRHDT and CDR2 FYEKMQ (reference sequence). CDR3 length: 15 amino acids. Trimming removed 5 bases from V and 4 bases from J, with 12 bases in between. The CDR3 region has the DNA TGTGCCAGCAGCGCGCGAACGAGCGGGGCCAACGTCCTGACTTTC. Its protein is CASSARTSGANVLTF.

V and J are TRBV9 and TRBJ1-6, with D possibly being TRBD1 (5 bases). This CDR3 is built from 15 residues. Per germline, CDR1 SGDLS and CDR2 YYNGEE. V dropped 4 bases and J dropped 9 bases, with 17 bases sitting between them. The CDR3 DNA sequence: TGTGCCAGCAGCCCCGGTTTTGTCCAGGGTTCACCCCTCCACTTT. Its translation is CASSPGFVQGSPLHF.

The chain carries TRBV15 and TRBJ2-7; unclear D gene. The CDR3 consists of 15 residues. Per the germline V gene, CDR1 is LNHNV and CDR2 is YYDKDF (reference sequence). V was shortened by 0 bases and J by 3 bases, with 12 bases between the two germline ends. CDR3 residues: CATSRDFGRSYEQYF. The CDR3, as DNA: TGTGCCACCAGCAGAGATTTCGGCAGGAGCTACGAGCAGTACTTC.

This clone was recorded once. This chain connects TRBV28 to TRBJ1-1; 10 bases are a match to TRBD1. Per the germline V gene, CDR1 is MDHEN and CDR2 is SYDVKM. The CDR3 is made up of 16 amino acids. Unmatched junction bases numbered 12, after V lost 4 bases and J lost 7 bases. The CDR3 protein is CASSSPTGTGANEAFF. The CDR3 bases are TGTGCCAGCAGTTCGCCAACCGGGACAGGGGCCAATGAAGCTTTCTTT.

This chain connects TRBV9 to TRBJ2-2; D unclear. The CDR3 loop spans 12 amino acids. Germline CDR1 SGDLS, CDR2 YYNGEE. V was trimmed by 2 bases and J by 6 bases, leaving 5 bases between them. DNA for the CDR3: TGTGCCAGCAGCGTGATTTCCGGGGAGCTGTTTTTT. Amino acids: CASSVISGELFF. Together with reference TRBV9 and TRBJ2-2, the CDR3 gives the full variable domain: DSGVTQTPKHLITATGQRVTLRCSPRSGDLSVYWYQQSLDQGLQFLIQYYNGEERAKGNILERFSAQQFPDLHSELNLSSLELGDSALYFCASSVISGELFFGEGSRLTVL.

This chain uses TRBV29-1 with TRBJ2-3, with 8 positions matching TRBD2. The germline V gene has CDR1 SQVTM and CDR2 ANQGSEA. The CDR3 has 13 amino acids. The junction had 8 bases not matched to a gene; V was cut back by 7 bases and J by 5 bases. The CDR3 reads CSALVTSGDTQYF. CDR3 nucleotide sequence: TGCAGCGCCCTAGTAACTAGCGGAGATACGCAGTATTTT.

This chain uses TRBV6-1 with TRBJ2-3, with no clear D. V dropped 0 bases and J dropped 0 bases, with 7 bases sitting between them. Germline V gene sequence: CDR1 MNHNS, CDR2 SASEGT. This CDR3 has 15 amino acids. The DNA for the CDR3 is TGTGCCAGCAGTGAAGCGGGCCAGAGCACAGATACGCAGTATTTT. Amino acids: CASSEAGQSTDTQYF.

The chain is built from TRBV5-8 and TRBJ2-7; D remains ambiguous. The CDR3 is made up of 13 amino acids. The V end lost 0 bases, the J end lost 0 bases, and 4 bases lay between the germline ends. Germline CDR1 and CDR2: SGHTS and YDEGEE. This CDR3 reads CASSLGSSYEQYF. In DNA form, the CDR3 reads TGTGCCAGCAGCTTGGGCAGCTCCTACGAGCAGTACTTC.